The 17 T cell receptor beta chains below come from one sample, sequenced in a study of shared clonotypes between healthy human individuals. Profiled with immunoSEQ multiplex PCR; TCRdb holds only in-frame clones, not every one. The table records around 330,000 clones, approximately 79% of them present only once. The specimen sequenced was memory CD4+ T cells sorted from blood. The subset here: CD45RA-negative fraction. Receptors were obtained from a man younger than 40 in good health.

In its sample, this clone was seen a few times. The V call is TRBV7-3, the J call TRBJ2-1; maybe TRBD1 (6 bases). Germline loops: CDR1 SGHTA, CDR2 FQGTGA. V lost 0 bases to trimming and J lost 10 bases, with 10 bases between them. The CDR3 totals 13 residues. CDR3 bases: TGTGCCAGCAGCTTAACGACAGGCTCCGAGCAGTTCTTC. Its translation: CASSLTTGSEQFF.

The CDR3 region has the DNA TGCGCCAGCAGCCAAGACGTTGCAGCGGGAGGCAATGAGCAGTTCTTC. This encodes CASSQDVAAGGNEQFF. The V and J genes are TRBV4-1 and TRBJ2-1, with 9 bases fitting TRBD2. From germline, CDR1 is MGHRA and CDR2 YSYEKL. The V gene end was trimmed by 0 bases and the J gene end by 6 bases; junction bases not matched to a gene: 6. The CDR3 has 16 amino acids.

The chain uses TRBV6-9 and TRBJ1-2, with D perhaps matching TRBD1 (5 bases). Germline CDR1 and CDR2: MNHGY and SVAAGI. The V and J ends lost 4 bases and 5 bases respectively, with 5 bases between them. The CDR3 is made up of 11 amino acids. Written as DNA, the CDR3 is TGTGCCAGCAGTTCAGGGTATGGCTACACCTTC. Its translation: CASSSGYGYTF.

The J gene is TRBJ1-1, the V gene TRBV30, with D unclear. The germline V gene encodes CDR1 GTSNPN and CDR2 SVGIG (reference sequence). The CDR3 sequence is 13 residues long. With 8 bases removed from V and 0 bases from J, the gap between germline ends came to 13 bases. CDR3 nucleotides: TGTGCCCTAGCCCGCAGCATGAACACTGAAGCTTTCTTT. Encoded protein: CALARSMNTEAFF. Based on the CDR3 plus reference TRBV30 and TRBJ1-1, the full variable domain is SQTIHQWPATLVQPVGSPLSLECTVEGTSNPNLYWYRQAAGRGLQLLFYSVGIGQISSEVPQNLSASRPQDRQFILSSKKLLLSDSGFYLCALARSMNTEAFFGQGTRLTVV.

This clone was detected only once. The CDR3 spells CASSLGDRGGTDTQYF. The CDR3 nucleotides are TGTGCCAGCAGCTTGGGGGACAGGGGAGGCACAGATACGCAGTATTTT. This sequence joins TRBV7-9 and TRBJ2-3, with 10 bases matching TRBD1. J gave up 1 base and V 3 bases, and 4 bases lay outside the gene matches. There are 16 residues in the CDR3. Germline V CDR1 and CDR2: SEHNR, FQNEAQ (reference sequence).

The chain recombines TRBV5-4 with TRBJ2-7, with D perhaps TRBD1 (5 bases). Germline V CDR1 and CDR2: SGHNT, YYREEE (reference sequence). V was trimmed by 0 bases and J by 4 bases, leaving 14 bases between them. The CDR3 spans 15 residues. DNA of the CDR3: TGTGCCAGCAGCTTGGCCGGTGACAGAATATACGAGCAGTACTTC. Its protein product is CASSLAGDRIYEQYF.

The rearrangement joins TRBV7-2 to TRBJ1-1, with D uncertain. V dropped 1 base and J dropped 1 base, with 7 bases sitting between them. The CDR3 totals 14 residues. Germline CDR1 reads SGHTA; CDR2 reads FQGNSA. CDR3 in DNA: TGTGCCAGCAGCTTAGGGCAAAAGAACACTGAAGCTTTCTTT. Amino acid sequence: CASSLGQKNTEAFF. The whole variable domain, remainder taken from reference TRBV7-2 and TRBJ1-1, is GAGVSQSPSNKVTEKGKDVELRCDPISGHTALYWYRQSLGQGLEFLIYFQGNSAPDKSGLPSDRFSAERTGGSVSTLTIQRTQQEDSAVYLCASSLGQKNTEAFFGQGTRLTVV.

V is TRBV9 and J is TRBJ2-2; a weak D match, TRBD1 (6 bases). This CDR3 spans 15 amino acids. Trimming removed 3 bases from V and 1 base from J, with 10 bases in between. CDR1 and CDR2 from the germline V gene are SGDLS and YYNGEE. CDR3 in DNA: TGTGCCAGCAGCGCCAAGACAGGGAACACCGGGGAGCTGTTTTTT. This encodes CASSAKTGNTGELFF.

In this sample, this clone turned up a few times. The rearrangement links TRBV4-3 to TRBJ2-3; no firm D call. The germline CDR1 and CDR2 sequences are LGHNA and YSLEER. The CDR3 consists of 13 residues. V was shortened by 1 base and J by 8 bases, with 10 bases between the two germline ends. CDR3 sequence reads: CASSQGLAPTQYF. The CDR3 DNA sequence: TGCGCCAGCAGCCAAGGGTTGGCCCCTACGCAGTATTTT.

The chain joins TRBV5-1 to TRBJ2-7; D may be TRBD1 (7 bases). Germline V gives CDR1 SGHRS, CDR2 YFSETQ. This CDR3 is built from 14 residues. Trimming took 9 bases from V and 2 from J, leaving 18 bases between them. In DNA form, the CDR3 reads TGCGCCACCCAACGGGAGACAGGGCCCTACGAGCAGTACTTC. It codes for CATQRETGPYEQYF.

V gene TRBV11-3 combines with J gene TRBJ2-5, with TRBD1 matching 9 bases. Germline V CDR1 and CDR2: SGHNT, YENEEA. Unmatched junction bases numbered 6, after V lost 8 bases and J lost 5 bases. This CDR3 has 13 residues. DNA for the CDR3: TGTGCCAGCGCTCCCGGGACAGGGGAGACCCAGTACTTC. It specifies CASAPGTGETQYF. Using reference TRBV11-3 and TRBJ2-5 for the parts outside the CDR3, the full variable domain is EAGVVQSPRYKIIEKKQPVAFWCNPISGHNTLYWYLQNLGQGPELLIRYENEEAVDDSQLPKDRFSAERLKGVDSTLKIQPAELGDSAVYLCASAPGTGETQYFGPGTRLLVL.

This clone has only a few counts. The rearrangement joins TRBV10-1 to TRBJ2-7; D unresolved. The V gene lost 3 bases and the J gene lost 3 bases, with 15 bases spanning the gap. The CDR3 has 15 amino acids. Germline V gene lookup returns CDR1 WNHNN and CDR2 SYGVQD (reference sequence). This CDR3 is CASSDFQDRSYEQYF. The CDR3 DNA reads as TGCGCCAGCAGTGACTTTCAGGACCGCAGCTACGAGCAGTACTTC.

The rearrangement links TRBV7-6 to TRBJ2-1; D is undetermined. The CDR3 totals 15 residues. Germline V lookup: CDR1 SGHVS, CDR2 FNYEAQ. The V gene lost 5 bases and the J gene lost 2 bases, with 13 bases spanning the gap. CDR3 sequence reads: CASSALGIAYNEQFF. CDR3 DNA sequence: TGTGCCAGCAGCGCCTTAGGTATTGCCTACAATGAGCAGTTCTTC. Full variable domain (outside the CDR3, taken from reference TRBV7-6 and TRBJ2-1): GAGVSQSPRYKVTKRGQDVALRCDPISGHVSLYWYRQALGQGPEFLTYFNYEAQQDKSGLPNDRFSAERPEGSISTLTIQRTEQRDSAMYRCASSALGIAYNEQFFGPGTRLTVL.

There are many counts of this clone. The V gene is TRBV7-2, the J gene TRBJ2-3, with unresolved D. Germline assignment: CDR1 SGHTA and CDR2 FQGNSA. Between the trimmed V and J ends, which lost 2 bases and 3 bases, there was a span of 12 bases. The CDR3 is 15 residues long. Here the CDR3 DNA reads TGTGCCAGCAGCTTATATCTTGGGAAAACAGATACGCAGTATTTT. Its translation: CASSLYLGKTDTQYF.

The V and J genes are TRBV19 and TRBJ2-2, with TRBD2 identical over 7 bases. V lost 7 bases and J lost 5; bases outside the gene matches: 10. CDR1 and CDR2 (germline): LNHDA, SQIVND (reference sequence). The CDR3 is 15 residues long. As DNA, the CDR3 is TGTGCCAGTAAAGGGATACGGGGGGAGACCGGGGAGCTGTTTTTT. The encoded protein is CASKGIRGETGELFF.

Remarks on this clone: The sample has other DNA sequences that encode this CDR3 too. V usage is TRBV4-3 and J usage is TRBJ2-7; the D call may be TRBD1 or TRBD2 (7 bases each). The CDR3 spans 16 residues. The ends were cut back, 1 base at V and 2 bases at J, with 15 bases in the middle. The germline V gene encodes CDR1 LGHNA and CDR2 YSLEER. The CDR3: CASSQGGGTATYEQYF. The CDR3 DNA is TGCGCCAGCAGCCAAGGGGGAGGGACAGCGACCTACGAGCAGTACTTC.

This sequence joins TRBV25-1 and TRBJ2-1; unclear D gene. Trimming left V 4 bases short and J 0 bases short, with 10 bases between. The CDR3 is 15 residues long. The V gene's germline CDR1 is MGHDK and CDR2 SYGVNS. The CDR3 nucleotides read TGTGCCAGCAGTGCCGAATCGAGCTCCTACAATGAGCAGTTCTTC. It yields the protein CASSAESSSYNEQFF.